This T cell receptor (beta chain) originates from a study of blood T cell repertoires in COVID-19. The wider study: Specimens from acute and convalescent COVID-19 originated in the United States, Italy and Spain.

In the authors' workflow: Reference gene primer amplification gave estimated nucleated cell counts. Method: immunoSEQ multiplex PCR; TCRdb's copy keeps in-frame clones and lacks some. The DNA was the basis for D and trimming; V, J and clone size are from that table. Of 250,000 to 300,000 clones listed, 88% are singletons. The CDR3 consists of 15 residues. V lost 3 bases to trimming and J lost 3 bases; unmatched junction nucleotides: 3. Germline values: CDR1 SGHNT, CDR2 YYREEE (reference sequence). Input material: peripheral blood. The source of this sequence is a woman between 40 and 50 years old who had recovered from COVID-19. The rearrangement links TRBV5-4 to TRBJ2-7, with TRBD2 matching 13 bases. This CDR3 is CASSWGTSGIYEQYF. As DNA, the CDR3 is TGTGCCAGCAGCTGGGGGACTAGCGGGATCTACGAGCAGTACTTC.